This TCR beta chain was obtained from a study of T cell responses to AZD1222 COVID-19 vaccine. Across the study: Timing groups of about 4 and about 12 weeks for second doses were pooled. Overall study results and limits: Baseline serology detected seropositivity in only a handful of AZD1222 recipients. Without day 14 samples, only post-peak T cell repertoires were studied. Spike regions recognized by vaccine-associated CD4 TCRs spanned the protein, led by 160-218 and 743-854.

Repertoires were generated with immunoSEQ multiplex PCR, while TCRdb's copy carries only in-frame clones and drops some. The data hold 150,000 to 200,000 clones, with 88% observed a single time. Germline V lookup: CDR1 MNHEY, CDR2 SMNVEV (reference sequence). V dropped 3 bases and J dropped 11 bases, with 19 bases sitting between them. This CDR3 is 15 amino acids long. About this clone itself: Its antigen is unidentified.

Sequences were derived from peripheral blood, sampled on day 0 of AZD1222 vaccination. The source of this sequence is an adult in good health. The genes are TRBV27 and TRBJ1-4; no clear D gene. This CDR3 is CASSFTGTQPVKLFF. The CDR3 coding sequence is TGTGCCAGCAGTTTCACGGGCACCCAGCCGGTCAAACTGTTTTTT.